The sequence of this T cell receptor beta chain was determined in a study of blood T cell repertoires in COVID-19. The overall study: The analysed material was cDNA or gDNA that came from T cells, B-cell-depleted T cells, or PBMCs.

Deletions cut 1 base from V and 5 bases from J, with 17 bases between. Germline V gene lookup returns CDR1 LGHDT and CDR2 YNNKEL (reference sequence). The CDR3 runs to 16 residues. Per the original methods: Estimated nucleated cell counts came from reference gene primer amplification. Libraries were prepared by immunoSEQ multiplex PCR; TCRdb keeps only in-frame clonotypes and omits some of them. V, J and clone size were drawn from that table, and D and trimming were deduced from the DNA. The table includes more than 85,000 clones, 84% detected once. The rearrangement joins TRBV3-1 (or the pseudogene TRBV3-2) to TRBJ2-5; tentative D call: TRBD2 (7 bases). Sequencing used peripheral blood. The clonotype comes from a woman between 45 and 65 years old with acute or convalescent COVID-19. In DNA form, the CDR3 reads TGTGCCAGCAGCCAAGCGGGCGGGGGCCCCGGGGAGACCCAGTACTTC. It is translated as CASSQAGGGPGETQYF.